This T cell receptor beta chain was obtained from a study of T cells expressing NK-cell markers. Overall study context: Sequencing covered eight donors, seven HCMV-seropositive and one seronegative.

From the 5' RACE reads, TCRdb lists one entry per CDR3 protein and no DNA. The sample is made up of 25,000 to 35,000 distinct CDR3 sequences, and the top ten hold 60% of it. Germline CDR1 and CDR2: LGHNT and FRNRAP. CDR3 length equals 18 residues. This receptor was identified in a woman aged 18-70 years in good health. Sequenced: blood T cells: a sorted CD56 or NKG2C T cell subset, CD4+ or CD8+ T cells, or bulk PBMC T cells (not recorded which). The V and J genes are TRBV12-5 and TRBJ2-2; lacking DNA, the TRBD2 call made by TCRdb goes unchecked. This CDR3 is CASGLVLVAGGPPGELFF.